This is a list of T cell receptor beta chains from one sample in a study of T cells in Graves' hyperthyroidism and ophthalmopathy. TCRdb ran MiXCR on the multiplex PCR reads and lists one entry per CDR3 protein. The sample carries approximately 380,000 distinct CDR3 sequences, around an eighth recorded once. Input material: blood. The receptor set was obtained from a man between 45 and 60 years old with Graves' ophthalmopathy. CDR3s include the opening cysteine and the closing phenylalanine or tryptophan. A D gene is named only where the DNA matches it firmly. For some rows the clone size is stated as once, few or many, or as a class when expanded; others skip it.

d_call	v_call	clone_size	j_call	cdr3_aa	cdr3_nt
.	TRBV10-3	.	TRBJ2-1	CAISELLLESSYNEQFF	TGTGCCATCAGTGAGTTATTACTCGAGAGCTCCTACAATGAGCAGTTCTTC
TRBD1	TRBV11-2	many	TRBJ2-7	CASSEGAEGTNHYREQYF	TGTGCCAGCAGCGAGGGGGCCGAGGGCACTAACCATTATCGGGAGCAGTACTTC
.	TRBV25-1	few	TRBJ1-3	CASSEGSDTHTIYF	TGTGCCAGCAGTGAAGGTTCCGACACGCACACCATATATTTT
TRBD1	TRBV20-1	.	TRBJ2-7	CSASGTGEVEQYF	TGCAGTGCCTCCGGGACAGGGGAGGTAGAGCAGTACTTC
.	TRBV9	many	TRBJ2-1	CASSVVERSYNEQFF	TGTGCCAGCAGCGTAGTAGAGCGCTCCTACAATGAGCAGTTCTTC
.	TRBV28	many	TRBJ1-5	CASKMPSGGGYSNQPQHF	TGTGCCAGCAAAATGCCCTCAGGAGGGGGATATAGCAATCAGCCCCAGCATTTT
TRBD2	TRBV24-1	.	TRBJ2-1	CATSDPLAGGYNEQFF	TGTGCCACCAGTGATCCACTAGCGGGAGGCTACAATGAGCAGTTCTTC
TRBD2	TRBV9	.	TRBJ2-5	CASSVEGTSLETQYF	TGTGCCAGCAGCGTAGAAGGGACTAGCTTAGAGACCCAGTACTTC
.	TRBV20-1	many	TRBJ2-5	CSAPDFKETQYF	TGCAGTGCTCCTGACTTTAAAGAGACCCAGTACTTC
TRBD2	TRBV27	many	TRBJ2-1	CASSLDTGTSGSNGREQFF	TGTGCCAGCAGCCTAGATACCGGGACTAGCGGGAGTAACGGAAGGGAGCAGTTCTTC
TRBD1	TRBV29-1	many	TRBJ2-7	CSAGQGASEQYF	TGCAGCGCAGGACAGGGGGCAAGCGAGCAGTACTTC
.	TRBV5-1	few	TRBJ2-5	CASNMVGFQETQYF	TGCGCCAGCAACATGGTGGGATTCCAAGAGACCCAGTACTTC
.	TRBV5-1	few	TRBJ2-4	CASSLVANENIQYF	TGCGCCAGCAGCTTGGTGGCAAACGAAAACATTCAGTACTTC
.	TRBV24-1	many	TRBJ1-2	CATSDLPGEGYTF	TGTGCCACCAGTGATTTGCCGGGGGAAGGCTACACCTTC
.	TRBV18	.	TRBJ1-6	CASSPLSPRGDSPLHF	TGTGCCAGCTCACCACTCTCCCCGAGAGGTGATTCACCCCTCCACTTT
TRBD1	TRBV2	many	TRBJ1-2	CAGGQGDGYTF	TGTGCCGGGGGACAGGGTGACGGCTACACCTTC
.	TRBV27	many	TRBJ2-1	CASSLLLNSYNEQFF	TGTGCCAGCAGTTTGCTCCTCAACTCCTACAATGAGCAGTTCTTC
TRBD1	TRBV2	many	TRBJ1-1	CASRKTGPNTEAFF	TGTGCCAGCAGAAAGACAGGGCCAAACACTGAAGCTTTCTTT
.	TRBV2	many	TRBJ2-7	CASSDRESSYEQYF	TGTGCCAGCAGTGACAGGGAGAGCTCCTACGAGCAGTACTTC
.	TRBV5-1	.	TRBJ2-6	CASSWRAGNSGANVLTF	TGCGCCAGCAGCTGGAGGGCAGGGAACTCTGGGGCCAACGTCCTGACTTTC
TRBD1	TRBV2	many	TRBJ2-7	CASSAQGASYEQYF	TGTGCCAGCAGCGCACAGGGGGCTTCCTACGAGCAGTACTTC
.	TRBV20-1	.	TRBJ1-1	CSASRQVLNTEAFF	TGCAGTGCTAGCCGACAGGTCCTGAACACTGAAGCTTTCTTT
.	TRBV9	few	TRBJ2-2	CASSPPSYAGELFF	TGTGCCAGCAGCCCCCCCTCGTATGCCGGGGAGCTGTTTTTT